The present TCR beta chain was sequenced within a study of shared clonotypes between healthy human individuals. Study-wide results and limits: Rarefaction exposed incomplete sorted-subset sequencing despite large depth.

Germline loops: CDR1 SGDLS, CDR2 YYNGEE. This CDR3 spans 12 amino acids. Unmatched junction bases numbered 4, after V lost 6 bases and J lost 4 bases. This table comes from immunoSEQ multiplex PCR, and its TCRdb copy is limited to in-frame clones, with some not included. The sample includes more than 2,000,000 clones, around nine tenths seen only once; the top ten take over 0.12%. This clone was observed a handful of times. Its antigen is currently unknown. Distinct nucleotide sequences in the sample also encode this CDR3. The clonotype comes from a man aged 18 to 29 in good health. The sample consisted of naive CD4+ T cells sorted from blood. This sample's subset: CD45RA+ positively selected. This chain joins TRBV9 and TRBJ2-7; 7 positions agree with TRBD1. The CDR3 is CASNRGGYEQYF. The CDR3 DNA sequence: TGTGCCAGCAACAGGGGCGGGTACGAGCAGTACTTC.